These 10 T cell receptor beta chains were all obtained from the same sample, sequenced in a study of T cell responses to AZD1222 COVID-19 vaccine. Some clones are missing from TCRdb's copy, which holds only in-frame ones; the method was immunoSEQ multiplex PCR. The sample shows fewer than 150,000 clones, roughly nine tenths of them seen only once. This specimen was peripheral blood, taken 28 days after the second AZD1222 dose. These TCRs come from an adult who received the AZD1222 COVID-19 vaccine.

The rearrangement joins TRBV7-9 to TRBJ2-5, with unresolved D. This CDR3 is built from 15 residues. In germline, CDR1 is SEHNR, CDR2 FQNEAQ (reference sequence). V dropped 2 bases and J dropped 2 bases, with 12 bases sitting between them. The CDR3 here is CASSLSSIIQETQYF. Here the CDR3 DNA reads TGTGCCAGCAGCTTAAGCAGCATAATTCAAGAGACCCAGTACTTC.

This chain links TRBV9 with TRBJ1-6; 7 bases align to TRBD1. Germline loops: CDR1 SGDLS, CDR2 YYNGEE. CDR3 length equals 16 residues. Losses at the gene ends were 2 bases for V and 3 bases for J; bases not matched to a gene: 5. CDR3: CASSVGTEDYNSPLHF. The CDR3 DNA reads as TGTGCCAGCAGCGTCGGGACAGAGGACTATAATTCACCCCTCCACTTT. The complete variable domain, with remaining parts taken from reference TRBV9 and TRBJ1-6, reads DSGVTQTPKHLITATGQRVTLRCSPRSGDLSVYWYQQSLDQGLQFLIQYYNGEERAKGNILERFSAQQFPDLHSELNLSSLELGDSALYFCASSVGTEDYNSPLHFGNGTRLTVT.

This chain joins TRBV30 and TRBJ1-6; no firm D call. The CDR3 runs to 12 residues. V was pared by 0 bases and J by 10 bases, with 7 bases between. Germline V gene sequence: CDR1 GTSNPN, CDR2 SVGIG (reference sequence). The CDR3 DNA is TGTGCCTGGAGTGTAGGCCCCTCACCCCTCCACTTT. Residues: CAWSVGPSPLHF.

There are a few counts of this clone. The gene calls are TRBV12-5 and TRBJ1-3; D remains ambiguous. Trimming took 1 base from V and 4 from J, leaving 5 bases between them. CDR1 LGHNT and CDR2 FRNRAP come from the germline V gene. This CDR3 region has 13 residues. CDR3 coding DNA: TGTGCTAGTGGTTTGGCCGACGGAAACACCATATATTTT. Its protein product is CASGLADGNTIYF.

Turning to this clone: One junction end disagrees with the germline gene, perhaps due to a read error. The CDR3 sequence is CASSLAIPSEQYF. The DNA for the CDR3 is TGTGCCAGCAGTCTAGCAATCCCCTCCGAGCAGTACTTC. The chain has TRBV12-3 or TRBV12-4 and TRBJ2-7; maybe TRBD2 (5 bases). There are 13 residues in the CDR3.

This chain connects TRBV3-1 (or the pseudogene TRBV3-2) to TRBJ1-2; D is uncertain. Trimming pared 3 bases from V and 2 bases from J, leaving 7 bases between. In germline, CDR1 is LGHDT, CDR2 YNNKEL (reference sequence). The CDR3 covers 13 residues. In nucleotides, the CDR3 is TGTGCCAGCAGCCACGACGGGAACTATGGCTACACCTTC. Translating gives CASSHDGNYGYTF.

The chain uses TRBV4-1 and TRBJ1-2, with D possibly being TRBD1 (5 bases). The length of the CDR3 is 14 residues. Between the trimmed V and J ends, which lost 0 bases and 7 bases, there was a span of 12 bases. The germline gives CDR1 MGHRA, CDR2 YSYEKL. Here the CDR3 DNA reads TGCGCCAGCAGCCAAGATGTGGCAGGGATTGGCTACACCTTC. Encoded protein: CASSQDVAGIGYTF.

This chain uses TRBV3-1 (or the pseudogene TRBV3-2) with TRBJ2-1; 10 bases line up with TRBD2. Unmatched junction bases numbered 2, after V lost 0 bases and J lost 3 bases. The CDR3 has 16 residues. The germline CDR1 and CDR2 sequences are LGHDT and YNNKEL (reference sequence). The CDR3 sequence: CASSQEWTSGYNEQFF. CDR3 in DNA: TGTGCCAGCAGCCAAGAGTGGACTAGCGGCTACAATGAGCAGTTCTTC.

This CDR3 is CSAKIDYGYTF. CDR3 nucleotides: TGCAGTGCTAAGATCGACTATGGCTACACCTTC. The chain joins TRBV20-1 to TRBJ1-2, with unresolved D. Germline CDR1 and CDR2: DFQATT and SNEGSKA (reference sequence). The germline V and J ends were trimmed by 4 bases and 3 bases, with 6 bases remaining between them. This CDR3 is built from 11 residues.

The V call is TRBV6-5, the J call TRBJ1-2; weak D call: TRBD1 (5 bases). The CDR3 is made up of 15 amino acids. V dropped 0 bases and J dropped 4 bases, with 12 bases sitting between them. Germline CDR1 is MNHEY and CDR2 is SVGAGI. The DNA for the CDR3 is TGTGCCAGCAGTTACTCGCCAGGGATCGGCTATGGCTACACCTTC. As protein: CASSYSPGIGYGYTF.